A selection of T cell receptor beta chains follows, all from one sample in a study of blood T cell repertoires in COVID-19. The protocol was immunoSEQ multiplex PCR, while the TCRdb copy is restricted to in-frame clones and leaves out a portion. This repertoire shows some 150,000 clones, around 85% found once; its top ten account for just over 9%. The sequenced material came from PBMCs or T cells enriched from blood (not recorded which). These TCRs come from a man aged 50 or older who had recovered from COVID-19. CDR3s include the opening cysteine and the closing phenylalanine or tryptophan. Fields, in order: J gene, V gene, D gene, CDR3 protein, CDR3 DNA. The D gene is left open where the match is weak.

>TRBJ2-1|TRBV7-2|TRBD2
CASSPTSGHYNEQFF
TGTGCCAGCAGTCCGACTAGCGGGCACTACAATGAGCAGTTCTTC
>TRBJ1-3|TRBV5-1|.
CASTGAGSLSGNTIYF
TGCGCCAGCACAGGGGCAGGGTCTCTCTCTGGAAACACCATATATTTT
>TRBJ1-5|TRBV5-1|TRBD1
CASSSGQGPHQPQHF
TGCGCCAGCAGCTCCGGACAGGGGCCCCATCAGCCCCAGCATTTT
>TRBJ1-4|TRBV2|TRBD1
CASRGQLTNEKLFF
TGTGCCAGCAGGGGACAGTTAACTAATGAAAAACTGTTTTTT
>TRBJ1-2|TRBV19|TRBD1
CASSADRDRVGYTF
TGTGCCAGTAGTGCCGACCGGGACAGGGTTGGCTACACCTTC
>TRBJ2-3|TRBV3-1/TRBV3-2|TRBD2
CASSPIGTSGGPRNTQYF
TGTGCCAGCAGCCCGATTGGGACTAGCGGGGGCCCCAGAAATACGCAGTATTTT
>TRBJ1-2|TRBV4-3|TRBD1
CASSQDEQGAGYGYTF
TGCGCCAGCAGCCAAGATGAGCAGGGGGCTGGCTATGGCTACACCTTC
>TRBJ2-5|TRBV10-3|TRBD1
CATRDRGWETQYF
TGTGCCACCCGGGACAGGGGTTGGGAGACCCAGTACTTC
>TRBJ1-5|TRBV19|.
CASSIQGDQPQHF
TGTGCCAGTAGTATACAGGGTGATCAGCCCCAGCATTTT
>TRBJ1-2|TRBV7-2|.
CASSFSREVGGYTF
TGTGCCAGCAGCTTTTCGCGAGAGGTTGGGGGCTACACCTTC